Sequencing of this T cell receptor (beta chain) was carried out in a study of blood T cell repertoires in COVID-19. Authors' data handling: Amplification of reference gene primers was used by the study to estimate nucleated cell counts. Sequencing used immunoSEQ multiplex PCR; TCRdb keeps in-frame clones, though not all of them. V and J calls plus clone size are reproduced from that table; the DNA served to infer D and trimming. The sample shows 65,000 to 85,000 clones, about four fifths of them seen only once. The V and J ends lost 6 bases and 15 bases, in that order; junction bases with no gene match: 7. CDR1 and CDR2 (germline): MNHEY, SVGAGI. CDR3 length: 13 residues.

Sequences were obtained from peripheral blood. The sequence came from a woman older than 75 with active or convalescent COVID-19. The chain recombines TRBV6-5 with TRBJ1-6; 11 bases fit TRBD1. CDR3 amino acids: CASSRDRGVLLHF. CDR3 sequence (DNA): TGTGCCAGCAGCCGGGACAGGGGGGTACTCCTCCACTTT.